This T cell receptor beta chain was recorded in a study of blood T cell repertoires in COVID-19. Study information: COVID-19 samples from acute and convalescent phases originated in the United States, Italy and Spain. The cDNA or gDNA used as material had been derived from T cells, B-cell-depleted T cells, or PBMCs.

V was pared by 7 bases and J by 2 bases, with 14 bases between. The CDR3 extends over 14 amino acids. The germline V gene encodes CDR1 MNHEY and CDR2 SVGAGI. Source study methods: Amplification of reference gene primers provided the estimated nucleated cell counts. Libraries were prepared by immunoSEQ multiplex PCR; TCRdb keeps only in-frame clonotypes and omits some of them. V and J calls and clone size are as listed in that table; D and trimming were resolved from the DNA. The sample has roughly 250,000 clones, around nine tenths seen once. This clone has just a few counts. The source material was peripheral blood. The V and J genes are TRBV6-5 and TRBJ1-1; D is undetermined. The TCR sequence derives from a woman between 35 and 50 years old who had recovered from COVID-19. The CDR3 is CASTPMRDNTEAFF. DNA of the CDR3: TGTGCCAGCACCCCGATGAGGGATAACACTGAAGCTTTCTTT.